The clone carrying this T cell receptor (beta chain) was observed at least ten times. Antigen: not known. The CDR3 spans 15 residues. V lost 7 bases and J 0 bases, leaving 10 bases between the germline ends. Germline CDR1 is SNHLY and CDR2 is FYNNEI. 5'-RACE, quantitative and with molecular barcodes, yielded the TCR beta libraries. Each CDR3 protein gets one entry after TCRdb re-called the 5' RACE reads with MiXCR. The sample lists about 31,000 distinct CDR3 sequences; approximately 7.1% were seen once. This specimen comes from a study of CD8 T cells in ankylosing spondylitis. Study-level findings and limits: A TCR beta motif of roughly eight highly homologous variants appeared characteristic of ankylosing spondylitis blood. Significant enrichment of disease-linked clones was reported in matched ankylosing spondylitis synovial fluid.

This chain links TRBV2 with TRBJ2-6, with D perhaps TRBD1 (6 bases). The source material was blood, either unsorted or a sorted T cell fraction (not recorded which). The sequence was obtained from a male donor with ankylosing spondylitis or in good health (not recorded which). CDR3 in DNA: TGTGCCAGCACAGGGGTTAGCTCTGGGGCCAACGTCCTGACTTTC. Encoded protein: CASTGVSSGANVLTF.